The entry that follows covers one TCR beta chain sequence. Its antigen is not yet known. Base quality data are lacking; no much larger clone is found one base away. The germline V gene supplies CDR1 LGHNT and CDR2 FRNRAP. Spanning cysteine to phenylalanine, the CDR3 consists of 11 amino acids. Just the 33-base CDR3 DNA is kept, in frame starting at base 1. V sheds 5 bases and J sheds 11 bases, leaving 12 bases between their ends. The sample comes from a study of blood T cell repertoires in COVID-19 (dated by TCRdb to between 2020 and 2021). About the study as a whole: Collaborator samples came from the United States, Italy and Spain and covered acute and convalescent phases of COVID-19. Sample metadata almost always included a de-identified subject ID, COVID-19 status, age in years and sex. Subjects who had been exposed to COVID-19, were actively infected with it, or had recovered from it provided the deeply sampled blood TCRbeta repertoires that made up the dataset. The prospective study material was composed of cDNA or gDNA derived from T cells, B-cell-depleted T cells, or PBMCs. A freely available public database, intended as a resource for researchers studying the immune response to SARS-CoV-2, is where the repertoires were released. Where available, HLA class I and class II types were obtained from metadata supplied by the sample provider rather than from assay-based typing. The samples were drawn from the first 160 participants of the ongoing ImmuneRACE study and from 950 to 1,500 subjects provided by 6 global collaborators.

The immunoSEQ Assay, a bias-controlled multiplex PCR, was used to amplify TCRbeta CDR3 regions from genomic DNA. On the authors' methods: The number of nucleated cells in each sample was estimated by amplification of reference gene primers within the assay. To quantify the absolute abundance of each unique TCRbeta CDR3 rearrangement, sequence reads were collapsed and filtered. For each sample, productive Simpson clonality was calculated by taking the square root of Simpson's diversity index across productive rearrangements. TCRdb took this table from immuneACCESS and kept in-frame rearrangements with V and J called. Such tables lack part of the clones; where checked against another copy, unresolved V genes explain under half of the gap, and the rest is unexplained. V, J and clone size derive from that table, while D and trimming were established from the DNA sequence. Counted in this sample were around 140,000 clones; about nine tenths of them appeared once. Together, the top ten hold 2% to 2.5% of the sample.

General conclusions and limits of the study: The amount of clinical and demographic metadata varied by source and participant and was provided uncurated.

Collaborating institutions collected whole blood in K2EDTA tubes following their own protocols. For TCRbeta analysis, collaborators shipped samples in one of three forms: frozen whole blood, isolated PBMCs, or DNA extracted from either of those sample types. The chain employs TRBV12-5 and TRBJ1-1, with the D segment identity uncertain. This sequence was found in a man in his fifties with active COVID-19. Input material: peripheral blood. The sequence in DNA is TGTGCTAGTGGTCCGCTGAGGTGGGCTTTCTTT. This gives the protein CASGPLRWAFF.